The T cell receptor (beta chain) described here comes from a study of cytomegalovirus exposure and HLA in healthy donors. Libraries were prepared by immunoSEQ multiplex PCR; TCRdb keeps only in-frame clonotypes and omits some of them. This sample has fewer than 200,000 clones; around 82% occur once, and the top ten carry around 2.8%. From germline, CDR1 is MNHNS and CDR2 SASEGT. The length of the CDR3 is 14 residues. The J segment lost 5 bases and the V segment lost 9 bases, leaving 12 bases of the junction unmatched. The source is a woman between 18 and 30 years old in good health and CMV-seropositive. The chain recombines TRBV6-1 with TRBJ2-5; 7 positions match TRBD2. The material sequenced was PBMCs. CDR3 amino acids: CASYPVGRGETQYF. The CDR3 DNA reads as TGTGCCAGTTACCCGGTCGGGCGGGGGGAGACCCAGTACTTC.